What follows are 32 T cell receptor beta chains derived from one specimen sequenced in a study of beta chain features in type 1 diabetes. Study observations and caveats: TCRB CDR3s were moderately but significantly shorter in Type 1 diabetes patients in all four CD4+ subsets.

These receptors' targets are unknown. Isolated RNA was reverse transcribed in full, so expressed TCRB transcripts were sequenced. TCRdb keeps only in-frame clones here, not all; method: immunoSEQ multiplex PCR. The repertoire includes about 360,000 clones, roughly 12% of them detected once, and 0.0095% to 0.012% sits in the top ten. Sequenced material: naive CD4+ T cells from blood. The source of these receptors is a woman aged 18 to 35 with type 1 diabetes.

This clone has just a few counts. The rearrangement joins TRBV2 to TRBJ2-1, with D perhaps TRBD2 (5 bases). Trimming took 5 bases from V and 7 from J, leaving 6 bases between them. CDR1 SNHLY and CDR2 FYNNEI come from the germline V gene. The CDR3 totals 11 residues. The CDR3 here is CASSWRNEQFF. DNA for the CDR3: TGTGCCAGCAGTTGGAGGAATGAGCAGTTCTTC. The variable domain in full, with the rest retrieved from reference TRBV2 and TRBJ2-1, is EPEVTQTPSHQVTQMGQEVILRCVPISNHLYFYWYRQILGQKVEFLVSFYNNEISEKSEIFDDQFSVERPDGSNFTLKIRSTKLEDSAMYFCASSWRNEQFFGPGTRLTVL.

This clone showed up just a few times. The chain carries TRBV6-1 and TRBJ2-2; maybe TRBD2 (6 bases). Germline CDR1 and CDR2: MNHNS and SASEGT. Trimming cost V 0 bases and J 7 bases, with 12 bases left between them. CDR3 size: 15 residues. The CDR3 protein is CASSEAPTSYGELFF. CDR3 in DNA: TGTGCCAGCAGTGAAGCCCCGACTAGTTACGGGGAGCTGTTTTTT.

This clone was seen a few times. The chain uses TRBV11-3 and TRBJ1-6; no clear D gene. Germline V gene data show CDR1 as SGHNT and CDR2 as YENEEA. This CDR3 comprises 12 residues. V lost 1 base to trimming and J lost 8 bases, with 3 bases between them. The CDR3 loop is CASSLVDSPLHF. The CDR3 region has the DNA TGTGCCAGCAGCTTAGTCGATTCACCCCTCCACTTT.

This chain uses TRBV9 with TRBJ2-1; 7 bases match TRBD2. Trimming cost V 3 bases and J 2 bases; bases outside gene matches: 5. Looked up from germline, CDR1 is SGDLS and CDR2 is YYNGEE. The length of the CDR3 is 15 residues. CDR3 bases: TGTGCCAGCAGCGAGTCTAGCGGACCCTACAATGAGCAGTTCTTC. It is translated as CASSESSGPYNEQFF.

This clone was seen a few times. V usage is TRBV7-2 and J usage is TRBJ2-1; 10 nucleotides agree with TRBD2. The CDR3 extends over 15 amino acids. J lost 7 bases, V lost 2 bases, and 5 bases had no gene match. Germline V lookup: CDR1 SGHTA, CDR2 FQGNSA. The CDR3 region has the DNA TGTGCCAGCAGCTTAACAGCGGGAGGGAGGAATGAGCAGTTCTTC. Translation: CASSLTAGGRNEQFF.

This clone was observed a few times. Compared with germline, one end of the junction differs, possibly owing to a read error. The chain joins TRBV19 to TRBJ2-4, with 8 bases fitting TRBD2. The germline gives CDR1 LNHDA, CDR2 SQIVND (reference sequence). The CDR3 has 14 amino acids. The CDR3 region is CASTVGLAENIQYF. The CDR3 DNA follows: TGTGCCAGTACCGTTGGACTAGCCGAAAACATTCAGTACTTC.

The J gene is TRBJ2-1, the V gene TRBV5-4; 8 nucleotides align to TRBD2. The CDR3 has 16 amino acids. Germline trimming cut 4 bases from V and 3 bases from J; bases unmatched to any gene: 9. Germline CDR1 and CDR2: SGHNT and YYREEE (reference sequence). This chain's CDR3 is CASSPTTSGGYNEQFF. The CDR3 DNA sequence: TGTGCCAGCAGCCCGACCACTAGCGGAGGCTACAATGAGCAGTTCTTC.

The J gene is TRBJ1-2, the V gene TRBV7-2; TRBD1 might be the D (6 bases). CDR3 length: 13 amino acids. V lost 2 bases and J 4 bases, leaving 8 bases between the germline ends. Germline CDR1 reads SGHTA; CDR2 reads FQGNSA. The CDR3 DNA reads as TGTGCCAGCAGCTTACAGGGGTTCTATGGCTACACCTTC. This sequence encodes CASSLQGFYGYTF.

The rearrangement joins TRBV11-2 to TRBJ1-2, with a weak D call TRBD1 (6 bases). Germline CDR1 and CDR2: SGHAT and FQNNGV. The CDR3 runs 15 residues. Trimming shortened V by 1 base and J by 7 bases, and 16 bases separated the two germline ends. The CDR3 here is CASSLVGGGRAGYTF. The CDR3 region has the DNA TGTGCCAGCAGCTTAGTAGGCGGGGGGCGCGCTGGCTACACCTTC.

The sample holds a few counts of this clone. CDR3 nucleotide sequence: TGTGCCAGCAGCGGAGGCCCCGCTAGCGGGGCTAACGAGCAGTACTTC. It translates to CASSGGPASGANEQYF. V usage is TRBV25-1 and J usage is TRBJ2-7, with 9 bases identical to TRBD2. The trim removed 6 bases at V and 5 bases at J, leaving 14 bases unmatched. Germline V CDR1 and CDR2: MGHDK, SYGVNS. The CDR3 totals 16 residues.

The V gene is TRBV19, the J gene TRBJ2-1; 10 positions match TRBD2. Per germline, CDR1 LNHDA and CDR2 SQIVND (reference sequence). The CDR3 consists of 13 residues. Trimming at V came to 7 bases and at J to 7 bases, leaving 4 bases not matched to a gene. The CDR3 sequence: CASTSGSRNEQFF. In nucleotides, the CDR3 is TGTGCCAGTACTAGCGGGAGTCGAAATGAGCAGTTCTTC.

The chain has TRBV27 and TRBJ1-1, with D maybe TRBD1 (5 bases). The CDR3 is 14 residues long. Germline CDR1 and CDR2: MNHEY and SMNVEV (reference sequence). The V gene lost 3 bases and the J gene lost 5 bases, with 13 bases spanning the gap. This CDR3 reads CASSFSIPGTEAFF. CDR3 bases: TGTGCCAGCAGTTTTTCCATACCAGGGACTGAAGCTTTCTTT.

This clone was counted between two and nine times. V gene TRBV11-2 combines with J gene TRBJ2-5; D is ambiguous. The CDR3 totals 14 residues. Germline V gene data show CDR1 as SGHAT and CDR2 as FQNNGV. V was trimmed by 5 bases and J by 5 bases, leaving 15 bases between them. The CDR3 region is CASSETDRWETQYF. The CDR3 DNA reads TGTGCCAGCAGCGAAACAGACCGGTGGGAGACCCAGTACTTC.

This clone has only a few counts. The chain links TRBV11-3 to TRBJ2-1; the match to TRBD2 covers 9 bases. CDR3 length: 13 amino acids. J gave up 2 bases and V 9 bases, and 2 bases lay outside the gene matches. From germline, CDR1 is SGHNT and CDR2 YENEEA. CDR3 bases: TGTGCCAGTAGCGGGAGCGCCTACAATGAGCAGTTCTTC. Its translation is CASSGSAYNEQFF.

About this clone itself: This CDR3 is also generated by other DNA sequences in the sample. The rearrangement joins TRBV20-1 to TRBJ1-2; tentatively, D is TRBD1 (6 bases). The germline V gene encodes CDR1 DFQATT and CDR2 SNEGSKA (reference sequence). V gave up 6 bases and J gave up 4 bases, with 9 bases separating them. This CDR3 is built from 11 residues. CDR3 coding DNA: TGCAGTGCCGCGACAGGCTATGGCTACACCTTC. It codes for CSAATGYGYTF.

The V gene is TRBV7-8, the J gene TRBJ2-1; a weak D match, TRBD1 (6 bases). CDR3 length: 14 residues. CDR1 is SGHVS, CDR2 FQNEAQ, per germline. V lost 2 bases, J lost 10 bases, and 15 bases lay in between. The CDR3 protein is CASSLNLGAREQFF. DNA of the CDR3: TGTGCCAGCAGCTTAAACTTGGGGGCAAGGGAGCAGTTCTTC. The full variable domain, its missing parts supplied by reference TRBV7-8 and TRBJ2-1, is GAGVSQSPRYKVAKRGQDVALRCDPISGHVSLFWYQQALGQGPEFLTYFQNEAQLDKSGLPSDRFFAERPEGSVSTLKIQRTQQEDSAVYLCASSLNLGAREQFFGPGTRLTVL.

V gene TRBV5-4 combines with J gene TRBJ2-7, with 10 nucleotides matching TRBD2. Germline trimming cut 5 bases from V and 2 bases from J; bases unmatched to any gene: 4. Per the germline V gene, CDR1 is SGHNT and CDR2 is YYREEE (reference sequence). The CDR3 is made up of 14 amino acids. The CDR3 DNA reads TGTGCCAGCAGTAGCGGGAGGTCCCCCTACGAGCAGTACTTC. This gives the protein CASSSGRSPYEQYF.

This clone was observed a handful of times. The chain has TRBV7-9 and TRBJ1-1; tentative D call: TRBD1 (6 bases). V lost 6 bases and J 1 base, leaving 15 bases between the germline ends. Germline V gene lookup returns CDR1 SEHNR and CDR2 FQNEAQ (reference sequence). This CDR3 is 15 amino acids long. In nucleotides, the CDR3 is TGTGCCAGCAGGGCCAGGGAGGGGGGGAACACTGAAGCTTTCTTT. Translation gives CASRAREGGNTEAFF.

Only a few counts were recorded for this clone. This rearrangement joins TRBV7-3 to TRBJ2-5, with TRBD1 matching over 7 bases. CDR1 and CDR2 from the germline V gene are SGHTA and FQGTGA. The CDR3 is made up of 13 amino acids. V shed 4 bases and J 4 bases; nucleotides not matched to a gene: 3. CDR3 sequence reads: CASSSTGSETQYF. The CDR3, as DNA: TGTGCCAGCAGCTCGACAGGGTCAGAGACCCAGTACTTC.

This clone has only a few counts. The gene calls are TRBV28 and TRBJ2-1, with 10 bases matching TRBD2. The CDR3 is made up of 16 amino acids. The junction had 9 bases not matched to a gene; V was cut back by 4 bases and J by 6 bases. The germline V gene has CDR1 MDHEN and CDR2 SYDVKM. The CDR3 bases are TGTGCCAGCAGTTCTAGCGGGAGTGACAGCCTCAATGAGCAGTTCTTC. It specifies CASSSSGSDSLNEQFF.

V gene TRBV29-1 combines with J gene TRBJ2-7; D possibly corresponds to TRBD2 (6 bases). Per germline, CDR1 SQVTM and CDR2 ANQGSEA. The CDR3 sequence is 11 residues long. Deletions cut 3 bases from V and 4 bases from J, with 7 bases between. The CDR3: CSVDGGYEQYF. CDR3 sequence (DNA): TGCAGCGTTGATGGAGGGTACGAGCAGTACTTC.

Here the CDR3 reads CASSLGGWKRENNEQFF. CDR3 nucleotides: TGTGCCAGCAGCTTAGGAGGGTGGAAACGAGAGAACAATGAGCAGTTCTTC. The gene calls are TRBV11-2 and TRBJ2-1, with D possibly being TRBD2 (5 bases). Trimming stripped 1 base from V and 5 bases from J, with 18 bases between. CDR3 length: 17 amino acids. CDR1 is SGHAT and CDR2 is FQNNGV in the germline V gene.

The J gene is TRBJ1-2, the V gene TRBV2, with D perhaps TRBD1 (6 bases). The CDR3 totals 13 residues. Germline-derived CDR1 and CDR2 are SNHLY and FYNNEI. V dropped 2 bases and J dropped 7 bases, with 11 bases sitting between them. The chain's CDR3 is CASSELGALGYTF. The CDR3 nucleotides are TGTGCCAGCAGTGAATTGGGGGCTCTTGGCTACACCTTC.

The CDR3 bases are TGTGCCAGCAGCTTAACGCTTGGTAGAGATACGCAGTATTTT. Translation: CASSLTLGRDTQYF. The chain recombines TRBV13 with TRBJ2-3; D unclear. The CDR3 is 14 amino acids. V lost 2 bases to trimming and J lost 5 bases, with 11 bases between them. Germline V gene lookup returns CDR1 PRHDT and CDR2 FYEKMQ (reference sequence). Using reference TRBV13 and TRBJ2-3 for the parts outside the CDR3, the full variable domain is AAGVIQSPRHLIKEKRETATLKCYPIPRHDTVYWYQQGPGQDPQFLISFYEKMQSDKGSIPDRFSAQQFSDYHSELNMSSLELGDSALYFCASSLTLGRDTQYFGPGTRLTVL.

The chain couples TRBV27 to TRBJ1-2; TRBD1 agrees at 9 bases. This CDR3 contains 15 residues. The germline CDR1 and CDR2 sequences are MNHEY and SMNVEV (reference sequence). Trimming took 0 bases from V and 4 from J; bases not matched to a gene: 3. In DNA, the CDR3 is TGTGCCAGCAGTTTATCTGGACAGGGGTCCTATGGCTACACCTTC. Protein product: CASSLSGQGSYGYTF.

The J gene is TRBJ1-5, the V gene TRBV19, with D perhaps TRBD1 (6 bases). The length of the CDR3 is 13 residues. Per the germline V gene, CDR1 is LNHDA and CDR2 is SQIVND (reference sequence). Trimming took off 5 bases at V and 4 bases at J, with 9 bases between the two ends. The CDR3 nucleotides read TGTGCCAGTAGTGGCACAGGGAATCAGCCCCAGCATTTT. Its translation: CASSGTGNQPQHF.

This clone was counted a few times. The chain recombines TRBV25-1 with TRBJ1-5; the D gene is possibly TRBD1 (6 bases). The germline V gene has CDR1 MGHDK and CDR2 SYGVNS. V was shortened by 2 bases and J by 6 bases, with 8 bases between the two germline ends. The CDR3 sequence is 13 residues long. This CDR3 reads CASSEGGGQPQHF. The CDR3 coding sequence is TGTGCCAGCAGTGAAGGGGGCGGTCAGCCCCAGCATTTT.

This clone was detected a few times. The chain combines TRBV28 with TRBJ1-5; TRBD1 agrees at 9 bases. Trimming cost V 4 bases and J 11 bases; bases outside gene matches: 3. From germline, CDR1 is MDHEN and CDR2 SYDVKM. The CDR3 extends over 12 amino acids. The CDR3 sequence: CASSSRTGAQHF. The CDR3 bases are TGTGCCAGCAGTTCTAGGACAGGGGCCCAGCATTTT.

V is TRBV29-1 and J is TRBJ1-1, with D perhaps matching TRBD1 (5 bases). The ends were cut back, 3 bases at V and 5 bases at J, with 10 bases in the middle. This CDR3 region has 12 residues. Germline V gene data show CDR1 as SQVTM and CDR2 as ANQGSEA. The CDR3 here is CSVEQGVTEAFF. Here the CDR3 DNA reads TGCAGCGTTGAGCAAGGGGTTACTGAAGCTTTCTTT. The variable domain in full, with the rest retrieved from reference TRBV29-1 and TRBJ1-1, is SAVISQKPSRDICQRGTSLTIQCQVDSQVTMMFWYRQQPGQSLTLIATANQGSEATYESGFVIDKFPISRPNLTFSTLTVSNMSPEDSSIYLCSVEQGVTEAFFGQGTRLTVV.

The CDR3, as DNA: TGTGCCAGCAGCGCCGACAGCCAAAATCAGCCCCAGCATTTT. Encoded protein: CASSADSQNQPQHF. The rearrangement uses TRBV9 and TRBJ1-5; D possibly corresponds to TRBD1 (5 bases). Germline V gives CDR1 SGDLS, CDR2 YYNGEE. CDR3 length: 14 amino acids. V lost 3 bases to trimming and J lost 4 bases, with 11 bases between them.

A few counts support this clone. The chain links TRBV4-1 to TRBJ2-1; D might be TRBD2 (5 bases). The V gene lost 4 bases and the J gene lost 14 bases, with 18 bases spanning the gap. The CDR3 sequence is 13 residues long. Germline CDR1 and CDR2: MGHRA and YSYEKL. In nucleotides, the CDR3 is TGCGCCAGCAGCCCCCTGGGGTTAATCGGGGAGTTCTTC. Protein sequence: CASSPLGLIGEFF.

This clone was observed a handful of times. V and J are TRBV7-2 and TRBJ2-5, with D perhaps TRBD1 (5 bases). Germline CDR1 SGHTA, CDR2 FQGNSA. V dropped 3 bases and J dropped 3 bases, with 11 bases sitting between them. The CDR3 sequence is 14 residues long. The CDR3 sequence: CASSFNQGEETQYF. In DNA form, the CDR3 reads TGTGCCAGCAGCTTTAACCAAGGGGAAGAGACCCAGTACTTC. Full variable domain (outside the CDR3, taken from reference TRBV7-2 and TRBJ2-5): GAGVSQSPSNKVTEKGKDVELRCDPISGHTALYWYRQSLGQGLEFLIYFQGNSAPDKSGLPSDRFSAERTGGSVSTLTIQRTQQEDSAVYLCASSFNQGEETQYFGPGTRLLVL.